The T cell receptor (beta chain) described here comes from a study of T cells after yellow fever vaccination. Study information: Some fractions had low cell numbers, and these were prepared with SMART-Seq v4 Ultra Low Input. Regarding the study as a whole: Researchers cautioned that FACS-sorted repertoires could harbor abundant clonotypes contaminating from the bulk population. Most primary-vaccination clones recurred post-booster (under 98% CD4, over 70% CD8).

The V end was cut by 0 bases, the J end by 2 bases, with 10 bases between. Germline V gene data show CDR1 as LGHNA and CDR2 as YSLEER. This CDR3 contains 16 residues. This clonotype was counted between two and nine times. The antigen is undetermined. TCRdb recomputed calls from the 5' RACE reads with MiXCR, one row per CDR3 protein. The sample yields under 700,000 distinct CDR3 sequences, roughly a sixth seen once. Material: PBMCs, obtained roughly 5 days after the first yellow fever vaccination. The chain has TRBV4-3 and TRBJ2-2; D remains unclear. The origin of this receptor is a man between 18 and 29 years old who received the YFV17D yellow fever vaccine. The CDR3 DNA reads TGCGCCAGCAGCCAAGACCGGGTGGTTAACACCGGGGAGCTGTTTTTT. Encoded protein: CASSQDRVVNTGELFF.